The rows below give T cell receptor beta chains drawn from one sample of a study of blood T cell repertoires in COVID-19. Assay: immunoSEQ multiplex PCR; the TCRdb copy retains only in-frame clones and omits some. The sample records about 100,000 clones, more than 85% being singletons. The sample taken for sequencing was peripheral blood. Receptors were obtained from a man aged 30 to 39 in a cohort sampled during active COVID-19. CDR3s include the opening cysteine and the closing phenylalanine or tryptophan. The order of the fields is V gene, CDR3 protein.

v_call: TRBV14; cdr3_aa: CASSRRGSLDEQYF
v_call: TRBV5-1; cdr3_aa: CASSFPTSGGGFNEQFF
v_call: TRBV7-2; cdr3_aa: CASSSTGGALYEQYF
v_call: TRBV7-7; cdr3_aa: CASSPTGRGPDSPLHF
v_call: TRBV27; cdr3_aa: CASSSRTADYGYTF
v_call: TRBV6-2/TRBV6-3; cdr3_aa: CASSYSEGVQFF
v_call: TRBV20-1; cdr3_aa: CSASGPGGGLGYGYTF
v_call: TRBV5-4; cdr3_aa: CASSSGLAGINEQFF
v_call: TRBV19; cdr3_aa: CASSIDLYPAPRDSLATEAFF
v_call: TRBV4-3; cdr3_aa: CASSQGQGAGNIQYF
v_call: TRBV5-1; cdr3_aa: CASSMRGQGETQYF
v_call: TRBV28; cdr3_aa: CASSLPPTTSGGIKQETQYF
v_call: TRBV7-2; cdr3_aa: CASTPSEGTQYF
v_call: TRBV19; cdr3_aa: CASSIQGNTGELFF
v_call: TRBV5-4; cdr3_aa: CASSLDPSTGGIETQYF
v_call: TRBV5-4; cdr3_aa: CASSRRDLPETQYF
v_call: TRBV5-1; cdr3_aa: CASSLAWTGSNEQFF
v_call: TRBV5-6; cdr3_aa: CASSLLDYSSSYGYTF
v_call: TRBV5-1; cdr3_aa: CASSVTGSTGAFF
v_call: TRBV30; cdr3_aa: CAGGGQGFTEAFF
v_call: TRBV11-2; cdr3_aa: CASSPITGGTGSSPLHF
v_call: TRBV9; cdr3_aa: CASSPGAIAGGDTQYF
v_call: TRBV28; cdr3_aa: CASSLRYWTGRNTGELFF
v_call: TRBV9; cdr3_aa: CASSVSSGGARQETQYF